This T cell receptor beta chain was captured by sequencing in a study of blood T cell repertoires in COVID-19. Overall study: There were acute and convalescent COVID-19 samples, and they came from the United States, Italy and Spain.

The authors' processing: Quantification of nucleated cells was approximated via reference gene primer amplification. Profiled with immunoSEQ multiplex PCR; TCRdb holds only in-frame clones, not every one. The V and J calls and clone size were taken over from that table, and D and trimming were inferred from the DNA. The sample lists roughly 180,000 clones, around 78% seen once, with approximately 4.4% in the top ten. The study drew participants aged about 18 to 95 years from 20 to 30 US areas. The CDR3 loop spans 17 amino acids. Germline-derived CDR1 and CDR2 are MGHRA and YSYEKL. V was pared by 3 bases and J by 6 bases, with 21 bases between. The table lists this clone with a few counts.

The receptor was isolated from a woman in her forties or fifties who had recovered from COVID-19. The material sequenced was PBMCs or T cells enriched from blood (not recorded which). The chain recombines TRBV4-1 with TRBJ1-5; TRBD1 might be the D (5 bases). DNA of the CDR3: TGCGCCAGCAGCCAGTACCTCCGGGGGGGGAGAGTTCAGCCCCAGCATTTT. Amino acid sequence: CASSQYLRGGRVQPQHF.